These T cell receptor beta chains were read from a single sample in a study of CD8 T cells in ankylosing spondylitis. A single record per CDR3 protein comes from TCRdb applying MiXCR to the 5' RACE reads. The sample consists of more than 30,000 distinct CDR3 sequences, roughly 9.6% of them appearing once. The specimen was synovial fluid, either unsorted or a sorted T cell fraction (not recorded which). Source of these receptors: a male donor with ankylosing spondylitis. CDR3s leave out the opening cysteine and the closing phenylalanine or tryptophan.

>TRBV9
ASSVASFSHNEQF
>TRBV7-9
ASSLEDSPNTEAF
>TRBV9
ASSVDVGLSGNTIY
>TRBV9
ASSVDTASYEQY
>TRBV29-1
SGTAYQETQY
>TRBV29-1
SVVLWSTDTQY
>TRBV10-3
AISWDREYSPLH
>TRBV5-1
ASSLEVGNYGYT
>TRBV30
AWSVRSGRLGEQY
>TRBV7-9
ASSPAVDEQF
>TRBV3-1
ASSPYLWDRAFETNEKLF
>TRBV10-3
AISESQLAGFNEQF
>TRBV4-1
ASSPRFGGLYEQY
>TRBV11-2
ASSMDMAGEQY
>TRBV27
ASSPRTYYNEQF
>TRBV20-1
SASLHGVGNTIY
>TRBV6-5
ASSQGLGALH
>TRBV4-3
ASSAGQGNTGELF
>TRBV28
ASSPGQHTYEQY
>TRBV6-5
ASSRLNTGTGELF
>TRBV28
ASSHPGREAQETQY
>TRBV29-1
SVGNYYGYT
>TRBV5-1
ASSLVVGGKTGELF
>TRBV5-1
ASAATQGAYEQY
>TRBV6-1
ASSRAWGLETQY
>TRBV7-2
ASSLGLGYT
>TRBV6-1
ASSPLTSGTDTQY
>TRBV5-4
ASSPSDLYTGELF
>TRBV7-8
ASSRDGNYGYT
>TRBV6-1
ASSGEVRGQPQH
>TRBV12-3/TRBV12-4
ASSDPYEQY
>TRBV27
ASSSPGTSGSYEQY
>TRBV7-6
ASSLADLGGSSAEQY
>TRBV7-6
ASSLGVDSSYNEQF
>TRBV4-3
ASSQVRDGNEKLF
>TRBV6-5
ASSYPPPRGGPYEQY
>TRBV12-3/TRBV12-4
ASSASDTDTQY
>TRBV12-3/TRBV12-4
ASSFAGSGSDEQY
>TRBV20-1
SASWDLSVEQY
>TRBV6-1
ASSDWRGAGNQPQH
>TRBV5-1
ASSWGETQY
>TRBV10-3
AISDTSGAAGEQF
>TRBV28
ASSLLATDTQY
>TRBV12-3/TRBV12-4
ASSPAVRTEAF
>TRBV12-3/TRBV12-4
ASSPGDRERV
>TRBV6-2/TRBV6-3
ASTGQGRAEAF
>TRBV7-2
ASSGGLAGNEQF
>TRBV7-9
ASSVGTEETQY
>TRBV28
ASSFGGRAYEQY
>TRBV6-5
ASSYEGQGFGELF
>TRBV6-1
ASSEAKTSGSLVYNEQF
>TRBV7-2
ASSLQGSSYNEQF
>TRBV7-2
ASSLAGVRSGANVLT
>TRBV20-1
SARTILGYNEQF
>TRBV9
ASSKGQGIYGYT
>TRBV20-1
SARTPGATAYNEQF
>TRBV29-1
SVSRDRATGELF